Here is one T cell receptor beta chain with its context. Only a few counts were recorded for this clonotype. The antigen it binds to is not known. Qualities for individual bases were not recorded, and no much larger clone is one base off. This specimen belongs to a study of human T cells and chemical hapten exposure listed by TCRdb under 2021. About the investigation overall: For sensitization, 2% DPC in acetone was applied to a 2 cm by 2 cm area of upper inner arm skin. Throughout the study period of 20 to 25 weeks, patients also received therapeutic DPC doses to the scalp every week. Patch testing on the upper back used Finn chambers containing 0.01% DPC, with scoring done after 6 days according to International Contact Dermatitis Research Group standards. The mostly female patient cohort included alopecia areata with under or over 50% scalp involvement, alopecia totalis and alopecia universalis. Libraries were combined into a pool for sequencing, and differences in TCR yield between samples came mainly from small differences in library volumes within the pool. The study tracked peripheral blood TCR repertoire changes in vivo during primary and secondary sensitization to the hapten diphenylcyclopropenone (DPC) in alopecia patients. Blood was sampled from patients pre-sensitization (week 0) and at 2, 6 and about 24 weeks after DPC sensitization. Blood for TCR sequencing was provided by twenty-nine alopecia patients at one to four time points (pre-sensitization, 2, 6 and 24 weeks). What the research found in general, with its limitations: Because all patients had alopecia, a presumed autoimmune disease, the immune response of the patients might differ from that of healthy individuals. The number of PT1 expanded TCRs positively correlated with patch test score, significant at thresholds 8, 16 and 32 but not 4. DPC sensitization did not change the number of TCRs with a frequency above 1 in 1000, and there was no evidence of changes in global repertoire structure. Expanded TCRs formed significantly more large CDR3 similarity clusters than pre-sensitization or healthy control sets, consistent with antigen-driven responses. After repeated subsampling, the strength of the expansion versus patch-test correlation and the threshold at which it became significant changed.

Libraries were built with RACE. Sequencing used a NextSeq 500. During library preparation, unique molecular identifiers were attached to individual cDNA molecules so that TCRs could be counted in a quantitative, reproducible way. Each blood RNA sample was used to sequence both TCR alpha and TCR beta chains. As for the original processing: A median of roughly 100,000 TCRs per sample was observed, with a range of roughly 23,224 to 700,000. V, J and CDR3 annotation of the TCR reads was performed with the Decombinator software suite. For the PS versus PT1 abundance plots, all samples were subsampled to the same number of TCRs (28,000). TCRs were defined as expanded if absent before sensitization and observed at least eight times at the 2-week time point. The raw public reads went through TCRdb reprocessing: fastp at Q25, MiXCR clone calling, in-frame beta chains kept. Identical CDR3 protein sequences are pooled into one entry, listed with their most common genes and DNA. The V and J calls and clone size come from TCRdb's table, not from the authors' own analysis. A total of 300,000 to 400,000 distinct CDR3 sequences appear in this sample, roughly 4.6% of them only once. The top ten hold 2.5% to 3% of the sample.

Relative to germline, V is 2 bases shorter and J is 5 bases shorter, with 13 bases between their ends. Spanning cysteine to phenylalanine, the CDR3 consists of 14 amino acids. The entry retains the CDR3 DNA only, 42 bases that are in frame from base 1. CDR1 and CDR2 are read off the germline V gene as SGHDT and YYEEEE. Reading the label with the study, this specimen's time point is: pre-sensitization, week 0. The treatment or condition label corresponds to: therapeutic diphenylcyclopropenone sensitization with weekly scalp DPC. At every patch-test visit, the blood draw took place before the patch test was put on. Patients were eligible if aged 18 to 70, diagnosed with alopecia and judged suitable for DPC therapy, and pregnant patients were excluded. Unfractionated whole blood was collected in Tempus Blood RNA tubes, and total RNA was extracted from that blood.

This TCR was recovered from a woman aged 45 to 65 with alopecia areata. Some clones in this sample may be carry-over from other donors' samples. The sample in question was whole blood, obtained in connection with sensitization to the hapten diphenylcyclopropenone (DPC). The chain couples TRBV5-6 to TRBJ1-1; the D gene is perhaps TRBD1, from 5 matching bases. The CDR3 in this case is CASSFGGMLTEAFF. The DNA reads as follows: TGTGCCAGCAGCTTTGGGGGGATGTTGACTGAAGCTTTCTTT.